This T cell receptor (beta chain) was sequenced for a study of T cells expressing NK-cell markers. Study information: CD3+CD56+NKG2C+, CD3+CD56+NKG2C- and CD3+CD56-NKG2C+ T cells, once sorted, supplied the TCR beta repertoires. The eight sequenced donors comprised seven who were HCMV-seropositive and one who was seronegative. Points from the study as a whole: The share of CD8+ T cells held by dominant NKG2C+ clonotypes was roughly 1.0-8% in 5 or 6 donors. The CD3+CD56-NKG2C+ fraction of a handful of donors was also led by these clonotypes.

The CDR3 is 13 amino acids. Germline assignment: CDR1 ENHRY and CDR2 SYGVKD. With respect to this clonotype: Its cognate antigen is unknown.

TCRdb re-called the 5' RACE reads and gives one entry per CDR3 protein, without DNA. The sample is made up of about 450,000 distinct CDR3 sequences, and the top ten hold 7.3% of it. The sequencing input was blood T cells: a sorted CD56 or NKG2C T cell subset, CD4+ or CD8+ T cells, or bulk PBMC T cells (not recorded which). The source is a woman between 18 and 70 years old in good health. The gene calls are TRBV10-3 and TRBJ2-5; checking the TCRdb D call of TRBD2 is not possible without DNA. The CDR3 sequence is CASSGLLTETQYF.